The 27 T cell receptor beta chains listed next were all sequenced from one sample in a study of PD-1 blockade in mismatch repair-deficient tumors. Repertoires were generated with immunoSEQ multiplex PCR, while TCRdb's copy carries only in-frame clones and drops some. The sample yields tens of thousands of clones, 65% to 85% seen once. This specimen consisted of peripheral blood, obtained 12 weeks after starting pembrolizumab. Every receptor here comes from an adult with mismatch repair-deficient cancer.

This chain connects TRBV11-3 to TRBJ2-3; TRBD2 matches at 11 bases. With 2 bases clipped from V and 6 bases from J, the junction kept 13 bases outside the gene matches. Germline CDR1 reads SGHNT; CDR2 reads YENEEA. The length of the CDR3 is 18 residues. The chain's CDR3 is CASSLTLNNSGREDTQYF. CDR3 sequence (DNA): TGTGCCAGCAGCTTAACTTTGAATAATAGCGGGAGGGAGGATACGCAGTATTTT.

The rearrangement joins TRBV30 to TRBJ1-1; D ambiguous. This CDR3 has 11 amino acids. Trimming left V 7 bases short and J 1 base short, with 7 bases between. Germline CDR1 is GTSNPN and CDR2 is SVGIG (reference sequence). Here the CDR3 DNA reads TGTGCCTCCCGACAGAACACTGAAGCTTTCTTT. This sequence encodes CASRQNTEAFF.

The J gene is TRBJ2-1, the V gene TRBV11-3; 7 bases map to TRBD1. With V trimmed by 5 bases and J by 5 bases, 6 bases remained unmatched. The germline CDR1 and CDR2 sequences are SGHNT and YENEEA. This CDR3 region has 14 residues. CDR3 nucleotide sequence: TGTGCCAGCAGCCCCCGGGACAGCCACAATGAGCAGTTCTTC. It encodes CASSPRDSHNEQFF. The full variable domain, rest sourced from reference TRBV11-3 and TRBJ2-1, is EAGVVQSPRYKIIEKKQPVAFWCNPISGHNTLYWYLQNLGQGPELLIRYENEEAVDDSQLPKDRFSAERLKGVDSTLKIQPAELGDSAVYLCASSPRDSHNEQFFGPGTRLTVL.

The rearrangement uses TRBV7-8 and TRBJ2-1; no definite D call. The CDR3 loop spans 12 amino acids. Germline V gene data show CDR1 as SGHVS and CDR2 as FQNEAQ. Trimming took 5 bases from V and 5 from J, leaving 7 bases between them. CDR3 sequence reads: CASSPPNNEQFF. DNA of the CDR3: TGTGCCAGCAGCCCACCCAACAATGAGCAGTTCTTC.

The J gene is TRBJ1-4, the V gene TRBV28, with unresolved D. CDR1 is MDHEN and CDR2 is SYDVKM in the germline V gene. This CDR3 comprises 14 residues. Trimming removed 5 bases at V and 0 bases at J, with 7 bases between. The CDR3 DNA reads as TGTGCCAGCAGTGGGAGTGCAACTAATGAAAAACTGTTTTTT. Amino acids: CASSGSATNEKLFF.

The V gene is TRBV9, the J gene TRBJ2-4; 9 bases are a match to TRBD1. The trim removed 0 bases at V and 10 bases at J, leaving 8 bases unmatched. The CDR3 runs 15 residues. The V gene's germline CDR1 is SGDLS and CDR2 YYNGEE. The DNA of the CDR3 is TGTGCCAGCAGCGTAGGGGACAGGGTCAGGGCGATTCAGTACTTC. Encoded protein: CASSVGDRVRAIQYF.

The CDR3 nucleotides are TGTGCCAGTAGTATAGGGTCACGAGGGGCAGGCGGTCAGCCCCAGCATTTT. This encodes CASSIGSRGAGGQPQHF. The chain is built from TRBV19 and TRBJ1-5, with D perhaps matching TRBD1 (5 bases). The CDR3 covers 17 residues. Germline V gene sequence: CDR1 LNHDA, CDR2 SQIVND (reference sequence). V dropped 1 base and J dropped 6 bases, with 19 bases sitting between them. The full variable domain, with the rest looked up from reference TRBV19 and TRBJ1-5, is DGGITQSPKYLFRKEGQNVTLSCEQNLNHDAMYWYRQDPGQGLRLIYYSQIVNDFQKGDIAEGYSVSREKKESFPLTVTSAQKNPTAFYLCASSIGSRGAGGQPQHFGDGTRLSIL.

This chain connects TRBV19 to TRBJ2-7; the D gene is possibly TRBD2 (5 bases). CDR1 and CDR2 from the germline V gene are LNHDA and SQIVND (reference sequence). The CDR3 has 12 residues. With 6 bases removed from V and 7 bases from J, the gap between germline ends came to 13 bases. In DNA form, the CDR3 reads TGTGCCAGTAGAGCAGTCCCGGGGGAGCAGTACTTC. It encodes CASRAVPGEQYF. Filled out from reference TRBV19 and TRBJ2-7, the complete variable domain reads DGGITQSPKYLFRKEGQNVTLSCEQNLNHDAMYWYRQDPGQGLRLIYYSQIVNDFQKGDIAEGYSVSREKKESFPLTVTSAQKNPTAFYLCASRAVPGEQYFGPGTRLTVT.

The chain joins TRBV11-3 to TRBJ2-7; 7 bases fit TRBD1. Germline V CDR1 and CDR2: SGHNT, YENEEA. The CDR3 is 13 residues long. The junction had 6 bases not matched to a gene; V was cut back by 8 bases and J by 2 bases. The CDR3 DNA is TGTGCCAGCTCAAGGGGGCTCGCCTACGAGCAGTACTTC. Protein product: CASSRGLAYEQYF.

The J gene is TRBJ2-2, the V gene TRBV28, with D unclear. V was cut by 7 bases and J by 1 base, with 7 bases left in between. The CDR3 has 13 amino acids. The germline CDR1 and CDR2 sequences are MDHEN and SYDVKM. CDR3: CASKVQNTGELFF. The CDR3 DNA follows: TGTGCCAGCAAGGTGCAGAACACCGGGGAGCTGTTTTTT. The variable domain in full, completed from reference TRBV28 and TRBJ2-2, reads DVKVTQSSRYLVKRTGEKVFLECVQDMDHENMFWYRQDPGLGLRLIYFSYDVKMKEKGDIPEGYSVSREKKERFSLILESASTNQTSMYLCASKVQNTGELFFGEGSRLTVL.

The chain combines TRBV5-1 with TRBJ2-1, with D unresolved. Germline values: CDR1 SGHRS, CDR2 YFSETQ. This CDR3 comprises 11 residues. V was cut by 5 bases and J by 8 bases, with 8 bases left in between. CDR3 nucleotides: TGCGCCAGCAGGAGCCTCGATGAGCAGTTCTTC. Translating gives CASRSLDEQFF.

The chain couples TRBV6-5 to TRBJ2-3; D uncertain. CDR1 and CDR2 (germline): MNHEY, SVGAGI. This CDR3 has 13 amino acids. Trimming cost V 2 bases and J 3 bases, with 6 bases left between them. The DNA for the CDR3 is TGTGCCAGCAGTTACATCCCGACAGATACGCAGTATTTT. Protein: CASSYIPTDTQYF.

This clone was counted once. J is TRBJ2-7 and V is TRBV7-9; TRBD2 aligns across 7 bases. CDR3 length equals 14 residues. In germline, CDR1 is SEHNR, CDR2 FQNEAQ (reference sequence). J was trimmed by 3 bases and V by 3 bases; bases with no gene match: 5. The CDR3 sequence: CASSFVGGYYEQYF. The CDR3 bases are TGTGCCAGCAGCTTTGTGGGAGGGTACTACGAGCAGTACTTC.

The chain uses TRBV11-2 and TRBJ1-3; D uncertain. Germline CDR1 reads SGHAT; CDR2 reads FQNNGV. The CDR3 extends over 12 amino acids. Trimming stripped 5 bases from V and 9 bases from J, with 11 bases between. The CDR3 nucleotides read TGTGCCAGCAGCAGGAGTGAAAGCACCATATATTTT. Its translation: CASSRSESTIYF.

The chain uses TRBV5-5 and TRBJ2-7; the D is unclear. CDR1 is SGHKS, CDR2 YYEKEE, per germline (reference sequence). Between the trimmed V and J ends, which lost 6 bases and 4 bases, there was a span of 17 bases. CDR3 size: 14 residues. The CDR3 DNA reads TGTGCCAGCATGATCGTAGCCGAAGATTACGAGCAGTACTTC. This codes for CASMIVAEDYEQYF.

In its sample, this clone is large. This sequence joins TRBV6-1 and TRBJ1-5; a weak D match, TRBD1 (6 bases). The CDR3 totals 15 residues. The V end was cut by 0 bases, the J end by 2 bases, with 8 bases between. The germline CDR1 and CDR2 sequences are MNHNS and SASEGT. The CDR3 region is CASSEAAGGNQPQHF. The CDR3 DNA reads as TGTGCCAGCAGTGAAGCTGCAGGGGGCAATCAGCCCCAGCATTTT.

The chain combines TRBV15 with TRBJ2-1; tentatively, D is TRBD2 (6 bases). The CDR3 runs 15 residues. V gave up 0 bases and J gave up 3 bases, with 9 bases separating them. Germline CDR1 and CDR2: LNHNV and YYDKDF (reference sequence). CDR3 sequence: CATSRDRGSYNEQFF. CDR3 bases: TGTGCCACCAGCAGAGATCGGGGGAGCTACAATGAGCAGTTCTTC. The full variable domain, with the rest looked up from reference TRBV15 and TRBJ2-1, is DAMVIQNPRYQVTQFGKPVTLSCSQTLNHNVMYWYQQKSSQAPKLLFHYYDKDFNNEADTPDNFQSRRPNTSFCFLDIRSPGLGDTAMYLCATSRDRGSYNEQFFGPGTRLTVL.

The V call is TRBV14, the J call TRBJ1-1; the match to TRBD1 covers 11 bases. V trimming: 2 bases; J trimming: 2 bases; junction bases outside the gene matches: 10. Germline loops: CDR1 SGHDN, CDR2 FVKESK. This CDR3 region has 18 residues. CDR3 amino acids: CASSQLVGTGGTNTEAFF. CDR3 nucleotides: TGTGCCAGCAGCCAACTCGTAGGGACAGGGGGGACCAACACTGAAGCTTTCTTT.

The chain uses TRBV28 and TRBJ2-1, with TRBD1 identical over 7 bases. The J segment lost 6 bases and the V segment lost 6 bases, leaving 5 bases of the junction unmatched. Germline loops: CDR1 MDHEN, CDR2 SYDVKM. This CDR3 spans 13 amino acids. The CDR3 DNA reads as TGTGCCAGCAGAATTCCAGGGGGCAATGAGCAGTTCTTC. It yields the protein CASRIPGGNEQFF.

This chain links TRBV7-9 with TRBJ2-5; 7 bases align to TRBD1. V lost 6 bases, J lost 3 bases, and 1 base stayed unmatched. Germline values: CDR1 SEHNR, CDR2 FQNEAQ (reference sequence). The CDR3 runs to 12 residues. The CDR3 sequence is CASRGTEETQYF. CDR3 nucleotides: TGTGCCAGCAGGGGGACAGAAGAGACCCAGTACTTC.

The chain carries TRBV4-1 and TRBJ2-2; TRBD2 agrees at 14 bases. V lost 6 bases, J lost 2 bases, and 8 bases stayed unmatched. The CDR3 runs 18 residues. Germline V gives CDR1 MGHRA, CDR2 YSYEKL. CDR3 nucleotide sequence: TGCGCCAGCAGACGACTAGCGGGAGGGCCGAGAAACACCGGGGAGCTGTTTTTT. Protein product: CASRRLAGGPRNTGELFF.

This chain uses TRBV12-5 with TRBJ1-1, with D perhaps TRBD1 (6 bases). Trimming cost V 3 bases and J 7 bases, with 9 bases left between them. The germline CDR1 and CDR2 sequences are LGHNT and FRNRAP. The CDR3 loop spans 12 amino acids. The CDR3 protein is CASGFPGVEAFF. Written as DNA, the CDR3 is TGTGCTAGTGGTTTTCCAGGGGTTGAAGCTTTCTTT. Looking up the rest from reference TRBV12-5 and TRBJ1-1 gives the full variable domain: DARVTQTPRHKVTEMGQEVTMRCQPILGHNTVFWYRQTMMQGLELLAYFRNRAPLDDSGMPKDRFSAEMPDATLATLKIQPSEPRDSAVYFCASGFPGVEAFFGQGTRLTVV.

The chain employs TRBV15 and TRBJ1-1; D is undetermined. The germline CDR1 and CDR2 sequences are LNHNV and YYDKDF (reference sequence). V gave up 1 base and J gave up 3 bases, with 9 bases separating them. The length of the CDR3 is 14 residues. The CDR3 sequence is CATSRVYEDTEAFF. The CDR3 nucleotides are TGTGCCACCAGCAGAGTGTACGAGGACACTGAAGCTTTCTTT.

The CDR3 here is CAWSKNVRASGSMEAKNIQYF. CDR3 DNA sequence: TGTGCCTGGAGTAAGAACGTACGGGCTAGCGGGAGTATGGAGGCCAAAAACATTCAGTACTTC. The chain combines TRBV30 with TRBJ2-4; 10 nucleotides agree with TRBD2. V lost 2 bases to trimming and J lost 1 base; unmatched junction nucleotides: 20. CDR3 size: 21 residues. CDR1 and CDR2 from the germline V gene are GTSNPN and SVGIG (reference sequence).

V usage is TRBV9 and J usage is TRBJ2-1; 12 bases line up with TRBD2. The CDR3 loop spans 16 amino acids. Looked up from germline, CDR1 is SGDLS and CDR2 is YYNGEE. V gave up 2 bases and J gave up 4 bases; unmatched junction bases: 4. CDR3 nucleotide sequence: TGTGCCAGCAGCGTGCGGACTAGCGGGATTTACAATGAGCAGTTCTTC. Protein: CASSVRTSGIYNEQFF.

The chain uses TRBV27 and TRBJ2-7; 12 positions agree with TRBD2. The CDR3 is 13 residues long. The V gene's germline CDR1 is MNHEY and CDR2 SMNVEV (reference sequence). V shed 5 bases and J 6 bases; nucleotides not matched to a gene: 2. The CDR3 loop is CASSPTSGGEQYF. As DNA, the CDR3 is TGTGCCAGCAGTCCGACTAGCGGGGGCGAGCAGTACTTC.

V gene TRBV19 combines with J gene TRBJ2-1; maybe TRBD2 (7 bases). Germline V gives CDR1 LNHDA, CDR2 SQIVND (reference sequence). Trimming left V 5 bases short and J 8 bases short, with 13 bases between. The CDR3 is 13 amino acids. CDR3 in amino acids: CASSGEGGHEQFF. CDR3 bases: TGTGCCAGTAGTGGGGAGGGGGGCCATGAGCAGTTCTTC.